These 8 T cell receptor beta chains came from one sample sequenced in a study of cytomegalovirus exposure and HLA in healthy donors. Primers for the PCR totalled 60 Vbeta and 13 Jbeta. The table came from immunoSEQ multiplex PCR; TCRdb's copy has only in-frame clones and leaves some out. The sample shows about 160,000 clones, around 79% of them seen only once. Sequences were obtained from PBMCs. The receptors originated from a woman in her forties in good health and CMV-seronegative.

The chain is built from TRBV5-6 and TRBJ1-2, with 12 bases lining up with TRBD1. This CDR3 is built from 14 residues. Trimming cost V 4 bases and J 6 bases; bases outside gene matches: 4. Germline-derived CDR1 and CDR2 are SGHDT and YYEEEE. The CDR3 DNA is TGTGCCAGCAGCCCCGGGACAGGGGGCGATGGCTACACCTTC. Amino acids: CASSPGTGGDGYTF.

The V and J genes are TRBV18 and TRBJ1-6; weak D call: TRBD1 (6 bases). Germline CDR1 and CDR2: KGHSH and LQKENI. The CDR3 sequence is 15 residues long. V shed 8 bases and J shed 6 bases, with 17 bases lying between them. CDR3 protein: CASLSGERVNSPLHF. Here the CDR3 DNA reads TGTGCCAGCCTCTCAGGGGAAAGGGTTAATTCACCCCTCCACTTT.

The CDR3 reads CASSFGGLGGGAVTQYF. The DNA for the CDR3 is TGTGCCAGCAGCTTTGGGGGTTTGGGCGGGGGGGCCGTGACCCAGTACTTC. The J gene is TRBJ2-5, the V gene TRBV5-5; 9 bases fit TRBD2. J gave up 7 bases and V 2 bases, and 15 bases lay outside the gene matches. Germline V gene sequence: CDR1 SGHKS, CDR2 YYEKEE (reference sequence). This CDR3 has 17 amino acids.

This sequence joins TRBV29-1 and TRBJ2-3, with 7 nucleotides matching TRBD2. From germline, CDR1 is SQVTM and CDR2 ANQGSEA. V trimming: 5 bases; J trimming: 2 bases; junction bases outside the gene matches: 4. The CDR3 runs 13 residues. The DNA for the CDR3 is TGCAGCGTTAGGACTAGGTACACAGATACGCAGTATTTT. Residues: CSVRTRYTDTQYF.

The J gene is TRBJ1-3, the V gene TRBV28; no clear D gene. This CDR3 is 14 amino acids long. The ends were cut back, 10 bases at V and 4 bases at J, with 17 bases in the middle. The germline V gene encodes CDR1 MDHEN and CDR2 SYDVKM. CDR3 residues: CATTARSSGNTIYF. Written as DNA, the CDR3 is TGTGCCACCACAGCCCGGTCATCGGGAAACACCATATATTTT.

Details on this clone: The junction does not match germline at one end; this may be a read error. The chain carries TRBV7-9 and TRBJ1-2, with unresolved D. This CDR3 is 12 amino acids long. Germline V gives CDR1 SEHNR, CDR2 FQNEAQ (reference sequence). The CDR3 nucleotides read TGTTCCAGCAGCCTCGAGAGAGGTGGCTACACCTTC. This encodes CSSSLERGGYTF.

This clone has only a few counts. V and J are TRBV28 and TRBJ2-7; D perhaps matches TRBD1 (5 bases). Trimming cost V 5 bases and J 8 bases, with 10 bases left between them. The CDR3 is made up of 11 amino acids. Germline CDR1 and CDR2: MDHEN and SYDVKM. CDR3 in DNA: TGTGCCAGCAGTATGGACACTAAGCAGTACTTC. Protein sequence: CASSMDTKQYF.

The chain combines TRBV19 with TRBJ1-1; D is possibly TRBD1 (5 bases). Germline V gene sequence: CDR1 LNHDA, CDR2 SQIVND (reference sequence). The germline V and J ends were trimmed by 1 base and 1 base, with 7 bases remaining between them. The CDR3 length is 14 residues. Written as DNA, the CDR3 is TGTGCCAGTAGTATAGGACAGCCGAACACTGAAGCTTTCTTT. Its protein is CASSIGQPNTEAFF.